This TCR beta chain was profiled in a study of blood T cell repertoires in COVID-19. CDR3 length: 12 amino acids. Between the trimmed V and J ends, which lost 4 bases and 2 bases, there was a span of 6 bases. In germline, CDR1 is MNHEY, CDR2 SMNVEV (reference sequence). Per the original data handling: Amplified reference gene primers provided the basis for estimating nucleated cell counts. The protocol was immunoSEQ multiplex PCR, while the TCRdb copy is restricted to in-frame clones and leaves out a portion. That table gives V, J and clone size, and the DNA gave D and trimming. The data hold 150,000 or so clones, with roughly 87% observed a single time.

The chain carries TRBV27 and TRBJ2-7; D call uncertain. Sequencing used peripheral blood. This receptor was obtained from a human donor in a cohort sampled during active COVID-19. This CDR3 is CASSSYPYEQYF. CDR3 sequence (DNA): TGTGCCAGCAGTTCCTATCCCTACGAGCAGTACTTC.